One sample yielded the 27 T cell receptor beta chains listed below, sequenced in a study of T-cell reconstitution after alpha-beta-depleted transplantation in children. It was with unique molecular identifiers that the TCRbeta library was prepared. One entry per CDR3 protein, called by TCRdb with MiXCR from the PCR reads. The table records 500,000 to 750,000 distinct CDR3 sequences, 13% of them present only once. The source was PBMCs, mostly from graft donor cells, collected 360 days after TCRalphabeta/CD19-depleted stem cell transplant. These receptors were obtained from a male patient between 10 and 17 years old who had a stem cell transplant for acute myeloid leukemia, so the T cells may come from the graft donor.

This clonotype was counted only a few times. The chain carries TRBV5-6 and TRBJ2-2; 10 nucleotides agree with TRBD1. The CDR3 is 16 amino acids. With 1 base clipped from V and 2 bases from J, the junction kept 2 bases outside the gene matches. Germline V CDR1 and CDR2: SGHDT, YYEEEE. CDR3 sequence reads: CASSLRTGGNTGELFF. The CDR3 nucleotides read TGTGCCAGCAGCTTGAGGACAGGGGGAAACACCGGGGAGCTGTTTTTT.

This clonotype has at least ten counts. The chain couples TRBV4-3 to TRBJ2-2; D remains ambiguous. Germline V gene lookup returns CDR1 LGHNA and CDR2 YSLEER. V was pared by 3 bases and J by 9 bases, with 14 bases between. The CDR3 extends over 14 amino acids. The CDR3, as DNA: TGCGCCAGCAGCCAGGGTTTATGGCTCTGGGAGCTGTTTTTT. Amino acid sequence: CASSQGLWLWELFF.

This clonotype has ten or more counts. The CDR3 nucleotides are TGTGCCAGCAGCTCGTCCGGGACAGGGATTCGGCAGCCCCAGCATTTT. Encoded protein: CASSSSGTGIRQPQHF. The rearrangement uses TRBV7-9 and TRBJ1-5, with 9 bases lining up with TRBD1. CDR1 is SEHNR and CDR2 is FQNEAQ in the germline V gene (reference sequence). The CDR3 has 16 residues. The ends lost 4 bases at V and 7 bases at J; junction bases unmatched: 11.

The V call is TRBV5-1, the J call TRBJ2-3; D ambiguous. The CDR3 loop spans 14 amino acids. The V end was cut by 2 bases, the J end by 2 bases, with 9 bases between. CDR1 is SGHRS, CDR2 YFSETQ, per germline. CDR3 DNA: TGCGCCAGCAGCTTATATCAGGCCACAGATACGCAGTATTTT. This encodes CASSLYQATDTQYF. Full variable domain (outside the CDR3, taken from reference TRBV5-1 and TRBJ2-3): KAGVTQTPRYLIKTRGQQVTLSCSPISGHRSVSWYQQTPGQGLQFLFEYFSETQRNKGNFPGRFSGRQFSNSRSEMNVSTLELGDSALYLCASSLYQATDTQYFGPGTRLTVL.

This clonotype was seen many times. The chain links TRBV9 to TRBJ1-4; weak D call: TRBD1 (5 bases). The CDR3 loop spans 17 amino acids. V gave up 0 bases and J gave up 0 bases, with 12 bases separating them. CDR1 is SGDLS and CDR2 is YYNGEE in the germline V gene. CDR3 DNA: TGTGCCAGCAGCGTAGGACAGCCGTATGCAACTAATGAAAAACTGTTTTTT. Its translation: CASSVGQPYATNEKLFF.

The chain has TRBV20-1 and TRBJ2-5; 12 bases match TRBD2. This CDR3 is 17 amino acids long. Trimming took 4 bases from V and 4 from J; bases not matched to a gene: 13. Looked up from germline, CDR1 is DFQATT and CDR2 is SNEGSKA (reference sequence). The chain's CDR3 is CSATGPGQLAGGETQYF. The CDR3 DNA follows: TGCAGTGCTACCGGACCTGGGCAACTAGCGGGAGGAGAGACCCAGTACTTC.

The chain employs TRBV4-3 and TRBJ2-7; D gene ambiguous. The CDR3 covers 14 residues. Germline assignment: CDR1 LGHNA and CDR2 YSLEER. Trimming took off 0 bases at V and 1 base at J, with 7 bases between the two ends. The CDR3 loop reads CASSQETRSYEQYF. The CDR3 DNA reads as TGCGCCAGCAGCCAAGAAACAAGATCCTACGAGCAGTACTTC.

This clonotype has just a few counts. The chain couples TRBV28 to TRBJ2-7; 8 nucleotides agree with TRBD2. CDR1 MDHEN and CDR2 SYDVKM come from the germline V gene. The trim removed 3 bases at V and 3 bases at J, leaving 10 bases unmatched. The CDR3 is made up of 16 amino acids. The CDR3 DNA follows: TGTGCCAGCAGTTTGGTGGGACTAGGTCGTGACTACGAGCAGTACTTC. It yields the protein CASSLVGLGRDYEQYF.

The chain joins TRBV12-3 or TRBV12-4 to TRBJ2-3; 10 positions match TRBD2. The CDR3 totals 16 residues. The trim removed 3 bases at V and 3 bases at J, leaving 6 bases unmatched. CDR3 sequence: CASSLRLAGATDTQYF. The CDR3 nucleotides are TGTGCCAGCAGTTTGCGGCTAGCGGGAGCGACAGATACGCAGTATTTT.

This clonotype has a count of ten or more. The J gene is TRBJ2-1, the V gene TRBV7-8; D is perhaps TRBD1 (6 bases). Germline values: CDR1 SGHVS, CDR2 FQNEAQ. Trimming took off 1 base at V and 12 bases at J, with 10 bases between the two ends. The CDR3 is 12 residues long. CDR3 in amino acids: CASSLGGLSQFF. In DNA form, the CDR3 reads TGTGCCAGCAGCTTAGGGGGGCTATCGCAGTTCTTC.

The chain recombines TRBV5-1 with TRBJ2-5; D is undetermined. Per the germline V gene, CDR1 is SGHRS and CDR2 is YFSETQ. The CDR3 spans 14 residues. Trimming cost V 4 bases and J 4 bases, with 14 bases left between them. Written as DNA, the CDR3 is TGCGCCAGCAGCCAAGTTCAGCTTTTAGAGACCCAGTACTTC. It translates to CASSQVQLLETQYF.

This clonotype was seen at least ten times. The rearrangement links TRBV5-1 to TRBJ2-3; unclear D gene. The V gene lost 5 bases and the J gene lost 0 bases, with 13 bases spanning the gap. Germline V gene sequence: CDR1 SGHRS, CDR2 YFSETQ. The CDR3 totals 15 residues. CDR3 amino acids: CASRTFTTSTDTQYF. The CDR3 coding sequence is TGCGCCAGCAGGACTTTCACTACTAGCACAGATACGCAGTATTTT.

This clonotype was counted at least ten times. This chain connects TRBV20-1 to TRBJ2-7; 8 positions match TRBD2. The CDR3 totals 14 residues. CDR1 and CDR2 (germline): DFQATT, SNEGSKA (reference sequence). Losses at the gene ends were 5 bases for V and 1 base for J; bases not matched to a gene: 7. CDR3 residues: CSARTSWGSYEQYF. The CDR3 DNA is TGCAGTGCTCGGACTAGCTGGGGATCCTACGAGCAGTACTTC.

This clonotype came up a few times. This sequence joins TRBV29-1 and TRBJ1-1; the D is unclear. The germline V gene encodes CDR1 SQVTM and CDR2 ANQGSEA. This CDR3 region has 14 residues. Trimming pared 0 bases from V and 3 bases from J, leaving 11 bases between. CDR3 coding DNA: TGCAGCGTTGAAGATCTAACAGCCTACACTGAAGCTTTCTTT. Translated: CSVEDLTAYTEAFF.

The chain combines TRBV6-2 or TRBV6-3 with TRBJ2-7; either TRBD1 or TRBD2 may supply D (6 bases each). CDR3 length equals 15 residues. The germline CDR1 and CDR2 sequences are MNHEY and SVGEGT. V lost 5 bases, J lost 6 bases, and 20 bases lay in between. The CDR3 protein is CASSPFGPGGSEQYF. CDR3 nucleotides: TGTGCCAGCAGTCCTTTCGGCCCCGGGGGCTCCGAGCAGTACTTC.

This clonotype was seen more than once but under ten times. This rearrangement joins TRBV7-2 to TRBJ2-5, with a possible D match to TRBD1 (6 bases). This CDR3 has 15 amino acids. Trimming removed 4 bases at V and 0 bases at J, with 12 bases between. The germline CDR1 and CDR2 sequences are SGHTA and FQGNSA. The CDR3 loop is CASSSRTADQETQYF. The CDR3 DNA follows: TGTGCCAGCAGCTCGCGGACAGCGGACCAAGAGACCCAGTACTTC.

This clonotype was picked up many times. The chain combines TRBV7-3 with TRBJ2-1; TRBD2 is a possible D gene (6 bases). V was clipped by 2 bases and J by 7 bases, with 15 bases between them. Germline V gene sequence: CDR1 SGHTA, CDR2 FQGTGA. This CDR3 has 15 amino acids. CDR3 in DNA: TGTGCCAGCAGCTTAGGCCGGGGGTACACGAATGAGCAGTTCTTC. Protein product: CASSLGRGYTNEQFF.

This chain joins TRBV20-1 and TRBJ2-1, with a weak D call TRBD2 (6 bases). The V end was cut by 8 bases, the J end by 3 bases, with 14 bases between. CDR3 length equals 13 residues. In germline, CDR1 is DFQATT, CDR2 SNEGSKA (reference sequence). The CDR3 region is CSWTGTGYNEQFF. The CDR3 DNA reads TGCAGTTGGACGGGGACTGGCTACAATGAGCAGTTCTTC.

This clonotype was seen ten or more times. V and J are TRBV27 and TRBJ2-7, with 8 bases that match TRBD1. This CDR3 spans 14 amino acids. Trimming removed 3 bases from V and 2 bases from J; junction bases left unmatched: 3. Germline-derived CDR1 and CDR2 are MNHEY and SMNVEV (reference sequence). The CDR3 is CASSFLDRAYEQYF. Written as DNA, the CDR3 is TGTGCCAGCAGTTTTTTGGACAGGGCCTACGAGCAGTACTTC.

This clonotype was detected only a few times. This chain uses TRBV7-3 with TRBJ2-7; D gene ambiguous. The V gene lost 5 bases and the J gene lost 7 bases, with 15 bases spanning the gap. CDR3 length equals 13 residues. Germline CDR1 is SGHTA and CDR2 is FQGTGA. The CDR3 region has the DNA TGTGCCAGCAGCCCGGGCCTTCCTGGGGAGCAGTACTTC. It codes for CASSPGLPGEQYF.

V gene TRBV6-1 combines with J gene TRBJ1-1; weak D call: TRBD1 (6 bases). Germline V gene lookup returns CDR1 MNHNS and CDR2 SASEGT. Deletions cut 5 bases from V and 9 bases from J, with 19 bases between. This CDR3 is 14 amino acids long. CDR3 DNA sequence: TGTGCCAGCAGTAGGGGGGGGACTCGAGTTAAAGCTTTCTTT. This sequence encodes CASSRGGTRVKAFF.

This clonotype was seen more than once but under ten times. This chain uses TRBV4-3 with TRBJ2-3, with 8 bases lining up with TRBD2. The CDR3 has 18 amino acids. The V gene end was trimmed by 0 bases and the J gene end by 2 bases; junction bases not matched to a gene: 10. In germline, CDR1 is LGHNA, CDR2 YSLEER. The chain's CDR3 is CASSQDFKTSVSTDTQYF. CDR3 DNA sequence: TGCGCCAGCAGCCAAGATTTCAAGACTAGCGTATCCACAGATACGCAGTATTTT.

There are many counts of this clonotype. The rearrangement joins TRBV20-1 to TRBJ2-1; D gene uncertain. The CDR3 loop spans 15 amino acids. Deletions cut 6 bases from V and 3 bases from J, with 18 bases between. Germline CDR1 reads DFQATT; CDR2 reads SNEGSKA (reference sequence). DNA of the CDR3: TGCAGTGCCCGAGGCGCTCCTAATTACTACAATGAGCAGTTCTTC. Its translation is CSARGAPNYYNEQFF.

This clonotype was found many times. This chain uses TRBV20-1 with TRBJ1-6; D gene unclear. V was cut by 1 base and J by 10 bases, with 11 bases left in between. Germline V gene lookup returns CDR1 DFQATT and CDR2 SNEGSKA (reference sequence). The CDR3 is 13 amino acids. The DNA of the CDR3 is TGCAGTGCTAGAGGGGTATCTGGGTCACCCCTCCACTTT. It encodes CSARGVSGSPLHF.

The chain employs TRBV7-8 and TRBJ2-1; 13 nucleotides match TRBD2. This CDR3 region has 20 residues. The J segment lost 8 bases and the V segment lost 3 bases, leaving 19 bases of the junction unmatched. Germline loops: CDR1 SGHVS, CDR2 FQNEAQ. In DNA, the CDR3 is TGTGCCAGCAGCTTTCCTGGACTAGCGGGAGAAGAAATGCGGGAGGATGAGCAGTTCTTC. Translation gives CASSFPGLAGEEMREDEQFF. Looking up the rest from reference TRBV7-8 and TRBJ2-1 gives the full variable domain: GAGVSQSPRYKVAKRGQDVALRCDPISGHVSLFWYQQALGQGPEFLTYFQNEAQLDKSGLPSDRFFAERPEGSVSTLKIQRTQQEDSAVYLCASSFPGLAGEEMREDEQFFGPGTRLTVL.

The J gene is TRBJ2-7, the V gene TRBV28; no clear D. V gave up 3 bases and J gave up 12 bases, with 12 bases separating them. The CDR3 sequence is 11 residues long. The germline V gene has CDR1 MDHEN and CDR2 SYDVKM. DNA of the CDR3: TGTGCCAGCAGTTTGGGAAGAGAATCGTACTTC. This encodes CASSLGRESYF.

This sequence joins TRBV12-5 and TRBJ2-1; D not certain. Deletions cut 0 bases from V and 4 bases from J, with 10 bases between. The CDR3 has 15 residues. Germline V lookup: CDR1 LGHNT, CDR2 FRNRAP. The CDR3 bases are TGTGCTAGTGGTTTGGTACTGGCCCGGTACAATGAGCAGTTCTTC. Translation: CASGLVLARYNEQFF.